This T cell receptor (beta chain) was sequenced for a study of shared T cell receptors in the human thymus. The CDR3 length is 14 residues. Germline values: CDR1 MGHDK, CDR2 SYGVNS. V was trimmed by 8 bases and J by 4 bases, leaving 14 bases between them. Sequenced by immunoSEQ multiplex PCR; TCRdb stores in-frame clones only, minus some. The sample has hundreds of thousands of clones, approximately 88% seen once; the top ten hold about 0.01%. The same sample was also studied in work on human thymus T cells. Per that study: Infants, healthy and Finnish, who were having corrective surgery for congenital heart defects served as donors. The source of the thymus tissue was resections taken during corrective heart surgery. Thymic and blood repertoires showed apparently biased V and J gene usage. Reports from related research described highly overlapping thymic repertoires among unrelated individuals.

The sequence derives from a boy under two years old with a congenital heart defect. Sequenced sample: thymocytes. This chain joins TRBV25-1 and TRBJ1-4; D may be TRBD1 (5 bases). CDR3 sequence reads: CASGGSGLNEKLFF. CDR3 DNA: TGTGCCAGCGGGGGGTCGGGTCTTAATGAAAAACTGTTTTTT.